This T cell receptor (beta chain) derives from a study of cytomegalovirus exposure and HLA in healthy donors. Study conclusions and caveats: In an earlier analysis, most TCR beta V segments were productive about 87% or about 30% of the time. Some highly shared sequence variants likely arose as a pipeline artifact.

This PCR relied on a set of 60 Vbeta primers and 13 Jbeta primers. TCRdb's table, derived via immunoSEQ multiplex PCR, lists solely in-frame clones and lacks some. The sample holds about 300,000 clones, around 86% seen once. Comments on this clone: The antigen is undetermined.

The CDR3 is made up of 13 amino acids. V was trimmed by 5 bases and J by 4 bases, leaving 6 bases between them. Per germline, CDR1 SGHNT and CDR2 YENEEA. This TCR came from a middle-aged man in good health and CMV-seropositive. The sequenced sample was PBMCs. V gene TRBV11-3 combines with J gene TRBJ2-6; maybe TRBD2 (5 bases). The CDR3 DNA reads TGTGCCAGCAGCCCGGGGGGGGCCAACGTCCTGACTTTC. Its protein product is CASSPGGANVLTF.